The rows below give T cell receptor beta chains drawn from one sample of a study of blood T cell repertoires in COVID-19. Here immunoSEQ multiplex PCR was the method, and the copy in TCRdb shows in-frame clones only, minus some. The table has roughly 350,000 clones, about 90% seen once; the top ten hold roughly 3.3%. The sample comprised peripheral blood. These receptors were collected from a woman younger than 35 who had recovered from COVID-19. CDR3s include the opening cysteine and the closing phenylalanine or tryptophan. D genes are given only for firm matches. Where a row states a size, it is once, few, many or the class of an expanded clone; other rows omit it.

size	D	J	V	length	CDR3	DNA
NA	TRBD1	TRBJ1-2	TRBV19	15	CASSRTGGPGYGYTF	TGTGCCAGTTCTAGGACAGGCGGCCCGGGCTATGGCTACACCTTC
NA	NA	TRBJ2-3	TRBV7-9	16	CASRPRGVASADTQYF	TGTGCCAGCAGACCTCGGGGCGTAGCTAGCGCAGATACGCAGTATTTT
NA	TRBD1	TRBJ2-1	TRBV3-1/TRBV3-2	16	CASSSRDSANYNEQFF	TGTGCCAGCAGCAGCCGGGACAGCGCTAATTACAATGAGCAGTTCTTC
NA	NA	TRBJ2-5	TRBV18	13	CASSPEGTGTQYF	TGTGCCAGCTCACCCGAAGGAACGGGGACCCAGTACTTC
NA	NA	TRBJ1-4	TRBV5-4	14	CASSYDSYSEKLFF	TGTGCCAGCAGCTACGACAGCTACTCCGAAAAACTGTTTTTT
NA	NA	TRBJ2-1	TRBV5-1	16	CASSHRAGTEYNEQFF	TGCGCCAGCTCCCACCGCGCCGGGACTGAATACAATGAGCAGTTCTTC
NA	TRBD2	TRBJ2-3	TRBV27	15	CASSSSAGATDTQYF	TGTGCCAGCAGTTCCTCAGCGGGGGCCACAGATACGCAGTATTTT
once	TRBD1	TRBJ2-3	TRBV28	15	CASSRQGWRTDTQYF	TGTGCCAGCAGCCGACAGGGGTGGCGCACAGATACGCAGTATTTT
NA	TRBD2	TRBJ2-5	TRBV3-1/TRBV3-2	14	CASSQTGGQETQYF	TGTGCCAGCAGCCAAACGGGAGGCCAAGAGACCCAGTACTTC
NA	NA	TRBJ2-3	TRBV12-3/TRBV12-4	13	CASSLRGSDTQYF	TGTGCCAGCAGTTTAAGGGGATCAGATACGCAGTATTTT
NA	TRBD2	TRBJ2-1	TRBV4-3	16	CASSQEYLAGGTEQFF	TGCGCCAGCAGCCAAGAATACCTAGCGGGAGGAACGGAGCAGTTCTTC
NA	TRBD1	TRBJ1-1	TRBV4-3	12	CASSTRTGPAFF	TGCGCCAGCAGCACCCGGACAGGGCCAGCTTTCTTT
NA	TRBD1	TRBJ2-4	TRBV15	16	CATSRDDRVAKNIQYF	TGTGCCACCAGCAGAGACGACAGGGTGGCCAAAAACATTCAGTACTTC
NA	NA	TRBJ1-2	TRBV19	15	CASSIEFRGNYGYTF	TGTGCCAGTAGTATAGAGTTTCGAGGGAACTATGGCTACACCTTC
NA	TRBD1	TRBJ2-1	TRBV27	15	CASSLSRPGQGGEFF	TGTGCCAGCAGTTTATCGAGGCCGGGACAGGGGGGCGAGTTCTTC
once	NA	TRBJ2-1	TRBV10-3	16	CAISEIGTLRLNEQFF	TGTGCCATCAGTGAAATCGGGACTCTAAGATTAAATGAGCAGTTCTTC
NA	NA	TRBJ1-2	TRBV25-1	16	CASSHAGDPGRSGYTF	TGTGCCAGCAGCCACGCTGGGGACCCAGGGAGGAGTGGCTACACCTTC
NA	TRBD1	TRBJ1-1	TRBV10-3	15	CAISEGQGMNTEAFF	TGTGCCATCAGTGAAGGACAGGGAATGAACACTGAAGCTTTCTTT
NA	NA	TRBJ1-5	TRBV19	16	CASSMLQGRSNQPQHF	TGTGCCAGTAGTATGCTCCAGGGGAGAAGCAATCAGCCCCAGCATTTT
NA	NA	TRBJ1-2	TRBV24-1	14	CATSAWTEDYGYTF	TGTGCCACCAGTGCCTGGACAGAAGACTATGGCTACACCTTC
NA	NA	TRBJ1-1	TRBV30	18	CAWSPRRGTTYMNTEAFF	TGTGCCTGGAGTCCACGAAGGGGCACTACGTACATGAACACTGAAGCTTTCTTT
NA	NA	TRBJ2-1	TRBV6-1	16	CASSGGRQSSYNEQFF	TGTGCCAGCAGTGGAGGTAGACAGAGCTCCTACAATGAGCAGTTCTTC
NA	TRBD2	TRBJ2-5	TRBV5-4	16	CASSLMAGVGEETQYF	TGTGCCAGCAGCTTGATGGCGGGAGTTGGGGAAGAGACCCAGTACTTC
NA	TRBD1	TRBJ1-2	TRBV4-1	14	CASSQDRGRDGYTF	TGCGCCAGCAGCCAAGACAGGGGGCGAGATGGCTACACCTTC
NA	NA	TRBJ1-3	TRBV6-5	14	CASSYGRAGNTIYF	TGTGCCAGCAGTTACGGCAGGGCCGGCAACACCATATATTTT
NA	NA	TRBJ2-2	TRBV11-3	14	CASSFQANTGELFF	TGTGCCAGCAGCTTCCAGGCGAACACCGGGGAGCTGTTTTTT
once	TRBD1	TRBJ2-2	TRBV7-2	14	CASSTRQGSGELFF	TGTGCCAGCAGCACTCGACAGGGGTCAGGGGAGCTGTTTTTT
NA	TRBD1	TRBJ1-1	TRBV19	13	CAASGGRHTEAFF	TGTGCCGCATCAGGGGGCAGGCACACTGAAGCTTTCTTT
NA	NA	TRBJ1-1	TRBV10-2	12	CASSYSPPEAFF	TGCGCCAGCAGTTACAGCCCACCTGAAGCTTTCTTT
NA	NA	TRBJ2-1	TRBV12-3/TRBV12-4	12	CASSLTPREQFF	TGTGCCAGCAGTTTAACTCCCCGGGAGCAGTTCTTC
NA	NA	TRBJ2-2	TRBV7-2	13	CASSFETTGELFF	TGTGCCAGCAGCTTCGAGACAACCGGGGAGCTGTTTTTT
NA	TRBD1	TRBJ1-2	TRBV5-1	17	CASSLYGDRGSNYGYTF	TGCGCCAGCAGCCTGTATGGCGACAGGGGTAGCAACTATGGCTACACCTTC
NA	NA	TRBJ1-2	TRBV11-2	14	CASSLDRGAFGYTF	TGTGCCAGCAGCTTAGATCGGGGGGCCTTTGGCTACACCTTC
NA	NA	TRBJ1-1	TRBV9	15	CASSVGRGPNTEAFF	TGTGCCAGCAGCGTAGGGAGGGGACCGAACACTGAAGCTTTCTTT
NA	TRBD1	TRBJ1-3	TRBV7-2	16	CASSQPGQGAGNTIYF	TGTGCCAGCAGCCAACCCGGACAGGGCGCTGGAAACACCATATATTTT
NA	NA	TRBJ1-1	TRBV4-1	14	CASSQAPGRTEAFF	TGCGCCAGCAGCCAAGCCCCAGGGAGGACTGAAGCTTTCTTT
NA	TRBD2	TRBJ2-1	TRBV9	16	CASSVTGTSSYNEQFF	TGTGCCAGCAGCGTGACGGGGACTAGCTCCTACAATGAGCAGTTCTTC
NA	TRBD2	TRBJ2-5	TRBV24-1	16	CATSDRRREGSETQYF	TGTGCCACCAGTGATCGAAGACGGGAGGGCTCGGAGACCCAGTACTTC
NA	NA	TRBJ1-1	TRBV12-3/TRBV12-4	13	CASSLAANTEAFF	TGTGCCAGCAGTTTAGCAGCGAACACTGAAGCTTTCTTT
NA	TRBD2	TRBJ2-5	TRBV2	17	CASSTLDGGGSLETQYF	TGTGCCAGCAGTACCCTCGATGGGGGAGGGAGCTTGGAGACCCAGTACTTC